A single sample is the source of the 27 T cell receptor beta chains below, sequenced in a study of regulatory T cells in long-lasting Graves disease listed by TCRdb under 2021. In light of the paper, this sample's time point label describes: newly diagnosed GD, antithyroid drugs for less than 3 months. For both TCR sequencing and RNA sequencing, RNA was extracted from PBMCs using TRIzol. Library method: multiplex PCR. The sequencer was an Illumina HiSeq 4000. CDR3 regions were amplified by Arm-PCR with iRepertoire HTBI primers to construct TCR beta libraries. TCRdb's own reprocessing of the public reads used fastp at Q25 and MiXCR and kept productive beta chains. A single entry per CDR3 protein holds the most common genes and DNA from its merged rows. Here the sample has hundreds of thousands of distinct CDR3 sequences; roughly 17% occur a single time. The ten largest clones take up just under 30% of the sample.

The data were also submitted as part of a second study, on T cells in Graves' hyperthyroidism and ophthalmopathy.

Source: peripheral blood mononuclear cells (PBMCs), taken at new diagnosis, from a patient treated with antithyroid drugs. Receptor source: a man between 35 and 55 years old with Graves disease. Donor details come from another sample of the same person, matched by shared clones.

This clonotype was observed a few times. V gene TRBV12-3 or TRBV12-4 combines with J gene TRBJ1-4; D is undetermined. Trimming left V 5 bases short and J 8 bases short, with 9 bases between. This CDR3 contains 12 residues. The CDR3 is CASSMRREKLFF. The CDR3 nucleotides read TGTGCCAGCAGTATGAGACGGGAAAAACTGTTTTTT.

This clonotype was observed at least ten times. The J gene is TRBJ1-1, the V gene TRBV2; TRBD1 aligns across 9 bases. CDR1 is SNHLY, CDR2 FYNNEI, per germline. The junction had 3 bases not matched to a gene; V was cut back by 5 bases and J by 2 bases. The CDR3 is made up of 14 amino acids. This chain's CDR3 is CASSIQGANTEAFF. As DNA, the CDR3 is TGTGCCAGCAGTATACAGGGGGCCAACACTGAAGCTTTCTTT.

This clonotype was seen at least ten times. The chain employs TRBV11-2 and TRBJ1-1; TRBD1 aligns across 9 bases. Trimming cost V 4 bases and J 0 bases; bases outside gene matches: 3. CDR1 is SGHAT, CDR2 FQNNGV, per germline. This CDR3 region has 15 residues. CDR3 residues: CASSSGTGMNTEAFF. In nucleotides, the CDR3 is TGTGCCAGCAGCTCCGGGACAGGGATGAACACTGAAGCTTTCTTT.

This clonotype was counted many times. J is TRBJ2-1 and V is TRBV11-2; TRBD1 aligns across 7 bases. The CDR3 totals 12 residues. V shed 5 bases, J shed 9 bases, and the junction held 4 bases outside the gene matches. Germline values: CDR1 SGHAT, CDR2 FQNNGV. The CDR3, as DNA: TGTGCCAGCAGCCAAGGGACAGTTGAGCAGTTCTTC. Its protein is CASSQGTVEQFF.

This clonotype was seen ten or more times. V gene TRBV2 combines with J gene TRBJ1-2, with 7 bases lining up with TRBD1. The J segment lost 4 bases and the V segment lost 9 bases, leaving 11 bases of the junction unmatched. This CDR3 has 14 residues. The germline V gene encodes CDR1 SNHLY and CDR2 FYNNEI. The CDR3 DNA sequence: TGTGCCAGTCAAACGACAGGGAAGTCCTATGGCTACACCTTC. Its translation: CASQTTGKSYGYTF. The full variable domain, in which reference TRBV2 and TRBJ1-2 provide the parts outside the CDR3, is EPEVTQTPSHQVTQMGQEVILRCVPISNHLYFYWYRQILGQKVEFLVSFYNNEISEKSEIFDDQFSVERPDGSNFTLKIRSTKLEDSAMYFCASQTTGKSYGYTFGSGTRLTVV.

V is TRBV3-1 and J is TRBJ2-3, with no clear D. Germline V lookup: CDR1 LGHDT, CDR2 YNNKEL (reference sequence). This CDR3 region has 15 residues. V was clipped by 0 bases and J by 5 bases, with 12 bases between them. The CDR3 nucleotides read TGTGCCAGCAGCCAAGACCGGGTCCAACTAGATACGCAGTATTTT. This translates into CASSQDRVQLDTQYF.

This sequence joins TRBV3-1 and TRBJ1-5, with TRBD1 matching over 10 bases. V lost 1 base to trimming and J lost 7 bases; unmatched junction nucleotides: 4. Germline V gene sequence: CDR1 LGHDT, CDR2 YNNKEL (reference sequence). The CDR3 totals 15 residues. This CDR3 is CASSQAGTGDQPQHF. The CDR3 nucleotides are TGTGCCAGCAGCCAAGCCGGGACAGGGGACCAGCCCCAGCATTTT.

This chain connects TRBV19 to TRBJ2-1; a possible D gene is TRBD1 (6 bases). The V gene's germline CDR1 is LNHDA and CDR2 SQIVND (reference sequence). The CDR3 is made up of 14 amino acids. The V and J ends lost 6 bases and 7 bases respectively, with 16 bases between them. This chain's CDR3 is CASRPGQDYNEQFF. The CDR3 DNA sequence: TGTGCCAGTAGGCCGGGACAAGACTATAATGAGCAGTTCTTC.

This clonotype was observed a handful of times. The chain couples TRBV10-3 to TRBJ2-1; the D gene is possibly TRBD2 (6 bases). Trimming shortened V by 3 bases and J by 11 bases, and 17 bases separated the two germline ends. The length of the CDR3 is 14 residues. Germline values: CDR1 ENHRY, CDR2 SYGVKD. The CDR3 spells CAISEGAGEVKQFF. In nucleotides, the CDR3 is TGTGCCATCAGTGAAGGCGCTGGGGAGGTAAAGCAGTTCTTC.

There are a few counts of this clonotype. J is TRBJ1-5 and V is TRBV20-1; D is uncertain. The CDR3 extends over 14 amino acids. Trimming took 3 bases from V and 6 from J, leaving 15 bases between them. The V gene's germline CDR1 is DFQATT and CDR2 SNEGSKA (reference sequence). The CDR3 protein is CSARPGIGGQPQHF. The CDR3 region has the DNA TGCAGTGCTAGGCCCGGGATAGGCGGTCAGCCCCAGCATTTT.

The table lists this clonotype with many counts. The gene calls are TRBV7-3 and TRBJ1-1, with D unresolved. CDR1 SGHTA and CDR2 FQGTGA come from the germline V gene. V dropped 5 bases and J dropped 0 bases, with 10 bases sitting between them. The CDR3 runs to 14 residues. CDR3 protein: CASSITSVNTEAFF. In nucleotides, the CDR3 is TGTGCCAGCAGCATCACCTCGGTGAACACTGAAGCTTTCTTT.

This chain connects TRBV18 to TRBJ2-7; a weak D match, TRBD2 (5 bases). The CDR3 is 16 amino acids. Trimming stripped 2 bases from V and 2 bases from J, with 16 bases between. CDR1 is KGHSH, CDR2 LQKENI, per germline. CDR3 sequence reads: CASSPKKSGPTYEQYF. CDR3 nucleotides: TGTGCCAGCTCACCAAAGAAAAGCGGTCCTACCTACGAGCAGTACTTC. Drawing the rest from reference TRBV18 and TRBJ2-7, the complete variable domain is NAGVMQNPRHLVRRRGQEARLRCSPMKGHSHVYWYRQLPEEGLKFMVYLQKENIIDESGMPKERFSAEFPKEGPSILRIQQVVRGDSAAYFCASSPKKSGPTYEQYFGPGTRLTVT.

This clonotype was observed many times. An end of the junction differs from the germline gene, which may be a read error. V usage is TRBV5-1 and J usage is TRBJ2-7; 8 bases are shared with TRBD1. The CDR3 consists of 14 residues. Germline values: CDR1 SGHRS, CDR2 YFSETQ. The DNA of the CDR3 is TGTGCCAGCAGCCAAGGGACAGGTCGGTACGAGCAGTACTTC. It specifies CASSQGTGRYEQYF.

This clonotype was seen many times. The chain links TRBV7-2 to TRBJ2-1; D possibly corresponds to TRBD2 (6 bases). The end of the DNA is better explained by TRBJ2-5, so the J call may be wrong. Looked up from germline, CDR1 is SGHTA and CDR2 is FQGNSA. There are 15 residues in the CDR3. CDR3 nucleotide sequence: TGTGCCAGCAGCACATACCCACGGGGGTGGGAGACCCAGTACTTC. Translating it yields CASSTYPRGWETQYF.

Ten or more counts support this clonotype. V usage is TRBV2 and J usage is TRBJ2-1, with D tentatively TRBD1 (6 bases). With 5 bases removed from V and 3 bases from J, the gap between germline ends came to 14 bases. The CDR3 consists of 15 residues. CDR1 and CDR2 (germline): SNHLY, FYNNEI. CDR3 amino acids: CASSFQDRGYNEQFF. For the CDR3, the DNA is TGTGCCAGCAGTTTCCAGGACAGAGGCTACAATGAGCAGTTCTTC.

The chain links TRBV5-1 to TRBJ2-3, with TRBD2 matching over 12 bases. CDR1 SGHRS and CDR2 YFSETQ come from the germline V gene. The junction had 8 bases not matched to a gene; V was cut back by 4 bases and J by 5 bases. The CDR3 contains 16 residues. The DNA of the CDR3 is TGCGCCAGCAGCCGTCTAGCGGGGGGGCAAGGAGATACGCAGTATTTT. Amino acids: CASSRLAGGQGDTQYF. The full variable domain, with the rest looked up from reference TRBV5-1 and TRBJ2-3, is KAGVTQTPRYLIKTRGQQVTLSCSPISGHRSVSWYQQTPGQGLQFLFEYFSETQRNKGNFPGRFSGRQFSNSRSEMNVSTLELGDSALYLCASSRLAGGQGDTQYFGPGTRLTVL.

At least ten counts were recorded for this clonotype. At one boundary the junction diverges from the germline segment, which might be a read error. The chain carries TRBV7-7 and TRBJ2-5; 16 nucleotides match TRBD2. The CDR3 totals 17 residues. The germline V gene encodes CDR1 SSHAT and CDR2 FNYEAQ (reference sequence). CDR3 in DNA: TGTGCTAGCAGCTTAGGGGGACTAGCGGGGGGGCCGGAGACCCAGTACTTC. Its translation is CASSLGGLAGGPETQYF.

This clonotype has ten or more counts. V and J are TRBV4-2 and TRBJ2-3, with 13 bases lining up with TRBD2. The germline gives CDR1 LGHNA, CDR2 YNFKEQ. CDR3 length: 16 residues. V dropped 5 bases and J dropped 4; count of bases not matched to a gene: 6. CDR3 sequence: CASSSRLAGGSDTQYF. The CDR3 DNA reads TGTGCCAGCAGCTCCAGACTAGCGGGGGGCTCAGATACGCAGTATTTT.

This clonotype was found many times. The V gene is TRBV4-1, the J gene TRBJ2-3; D is unresolved. The germline gives CDR1 MGHRA, CDR2 YSYEKL. The V gene lost 0 bases and the J gene lost 6 bases, with 13 bases spanning the gap. The CDR3 has 15 residues. The CDR3: CASSQDWSQTDTQYF. CDR3 nucleotides: TGCGCCAGCAGCCAAGATTGGAGTCAGACTGATACGCAGTATTTT.

This clonotype came up many times. Compared with germline, one end of the junction differs, possibly owing to a read error. The rearrangement joins TRBV5-1 to TRBJ2-2; D unclear. Germline CDR1 and CDR2: SGHRS and YFSETQ. The CDR3 length is 11 residues. CDR3 residues: CASSLSGELFF. The DNA for the CDR3 is TGTGCCAGCAGCTTGTCCGGGGAGCTGTTTTTT.

The table lists this clonotype with a few counts. The V call is TRBV28, the J call TRBJ1-6; 7 bases are a match to TRBD1. The CDR3 runs to 19 residues. The V gene end was trimmed by 4 bases and the J gene end by 3 bases; junction bases not matched to a gene: 15. In germline, CDR1 is MDHEN, CDR2 SYDVKM. In DNA, the CDR3 is TGTGCCAGCAGTTCCCCCACCACAGGGGACGCTAACTATAATTCACCCCTCCACTTT. It translates to CASSSPTTGDANYNSPLHF.

This clonotype is judged medium-sized. V usage is TRBV28 and J usage is TRBJ2-3; D tentatively fits TRBD1 or TRBD2 (5 bases each). The CDR3 spans 16 residues. Trimming took off 5 bases at V and 4 bases at J, with 19 bases between the two ends. Looked up from germline, CDR1 is MDHEN and CDR2 is SYDVKM. CDR3 sequence (DNA): TGTGCCAGCAGTCCGATACAAGGGGTCGGGGCAGATACGCAGTATTTT. Amino acid sequence: CASSPIQGVGADTQYF.

In its sample, this clonotype was seen many times. The V call is TRBV6-1, the J call TRBJ2-7, with D maybe TRBD2 (5 bases). Trimming took off 10 bases at V and 5 bases at J, with 15 bases between the two ends. The V gene's germline CDR1 is MNHNS and CDR2 SASEGT. CDR3 length: 12 amino acids. The CDR3 bases are TGTGCCACTGACCTGAGGGCGGACGAGCAGTACTTC. Protein: CATDLRADEQYF.

For this clonotype: Its ends do not fully match the called genes, so a read error is possible. V and J are TRBV10-3 and TRBJ1-2, with 9 bases fitting TRBD1. This CDR3 contains 17 residues. Per the germline V gene, CDR1 is ENHRY and CDR2 is SYGVKD. The CDR3 sequence: CASSPRGQGITNYGYTF. The CDR3 region has the DNA TGTGCCAGCAGTCCCCGAGGACAGGGGATTACTAACTATGGCTACACCTTC.

The rearrangement uses TRBV6-1 and TRBJ2-7; 8 bases agree with TRBD2. Looked up from germline, CDR1 is MNHNS and CDR2 is SASEGT. V dropped 6 bases and J dropped 5; count of bases not matched to a gene: 15. This CDR3 region has 16 residues. CDR3 in DNA: TGTGCCAGCAGCCGGACTCCGGGGGGGCCGGGGGACGAGCAGTACTTC. This translates into CASSRTPGGPGDEQYF.

This clonotype appeared many times. The V gene is TRBV27, the J gene TRBJ2-6, with no clear D. Deletions cut 0 bases from V and 7 bases from J, with 4 bases between. CDR3 length equals 13 residues. Germline CDR1 reads MNHEY; CDR2 reads SMNVEV (reference sequence). CDR3 coding DNA: TGTGCCAGCAGTTTATCGGTAGCCAACGTCCTGACTTTC. It yields the protein CASSLSVANVLTF.

The rearrangement uses TRBV20-1 and TRBJ1-5, with TRBD1 as a possible D gene (6 bases). V was trimmed by 6 bases and J by 5 bases, leaving 11 bases between them. Germline V gene data show CDR1 as DFQATT and CDR2 as SNEGSKA (reference sequence). The CDR3 is 12 amino acids. The chain's CDR3 is CSAQQGDQPQHF. CDR3 bases: TGCAGTGCACAACAGGGCGATCAGCCCCAGCATTTT.